Shown below are 16 T cell receptor beta chains from a single sample sequenced in a study of T cells in Graves' hyperthyroidism and ophthalmopathy. The CDR3 regions of TCR beta were amplified from RNA transcripts. During a first-round RT-PCR of the TCR CDR3, the HTBI primer set was used. TCRdb re-analysed the multiplex PCR reads in MiXCR, keeping a single row per CDR3 protein. The data hold about 640,000 distinct CDR3 sequences, with less than 25% observed a single time. The sample consisted of blood. Source of these receptors: a man aged 25 to 40 with Graves' ophthalmopathy.

Ten or more counts support this clonotype. CDR3 protein: CASSYRTSGHTDTQYF. The CDR3 nucleotides read TGTGCCAGCAGTTATAGGACTAGCGGACACACAGATACGCAGTATTTT. V is TRBV12-3 or TRBV12-4 and J is TRBJ2-3; 10 positions agree with TRBD2. The CDR3 is 16 residues long. Trimming removed 4 bases from V and 2 bases from J; junction bases left unmatched: 6.

Many counts were recorded for this clonotype. The chain links TRBV7-2 to TRBJ2-1, with D possibly TRBD2 on 5 matching bases. Germline V CDR1 and CDR2: SGHTA, FQGNSA. The CDR3 totals 16 residues. V lost 5 bases and J 4 bases, leaving 18 bases between the germline ends. CDR3 loop: CASSPATGIIYNEQFF. The CDR3, as DNA: TGTGCCAGCAGCCCCGCGACGGGAATCATATACAATGAGCAGTTCTTC.

The sample holds a few counts of this clonotype. The chain is built from TRBV5-1 and TRBJ2-1, with TRBD2 matching over 8 bases. The CDR3 spans 15 residues. Germline V gene data show CDR1 as SGHRS and CDR2 as YFSETQ. Losses at the gene ends were 2 bases for V and 5 bases for J; bases not matched to a gene: 6. The chain's CDR3 is CASSLPGGPHNEQFF. The DNA for the CDR3 is TGCGCCAGCAGCTTACCGGGAGGGCCACACAATGAGCAGTTCTTC.

The CDR3 DNA reads TGTGCCAGCAGCAAGAGGGGGCAAGCCGGGTACAATGAGCAGTTCTTC. Protein product: CASSKRGQAGYNEQFF. The chain joins TRBV6-1 to TRBJ2-1; 7 nucleotides match TRBD1. CDR1 MNHNS and CDR2 SASEGT come from the germline V gene. J was trimmed by 4 bases and V by 6 bases; bases with no gene match: 12. This CDR3 region has 16 residues.

This clonotype has a handful of counts. The chain employs TRBV28 and TRBJ1-5; tentatively, D is TRBD1 (6 bases). Germline V CDR1 and CDR2: MDHEN, SYDVKM. The length of the CDR3 is 14 residues. The V and J ends lost 6 bases and 7 bases respectively, with 16 bases between them. The CDR3 bases are TGTGCCAGCAGCCCTACGGGGGGCCACCAGCCCCAGCATTTT. It specifies CASSPTGGHQPQHF.

The chain carries TRBV19 and TRBJ2-3; 10 bases agree with TRBD2. The CDR3 loop spans 15 amino acids. Germline assignment: CDR1 LNHDA and CDR2 SQIVND (reference sequence). With 7 bases clipped from V and 2 bases from J, the junction kept 6 bases outside the gene matches. The CDR3 region is CASTASGRITDTQYF. The CDR3 nucleotides are TGTGCCAGTACGGCTAGCGGGAGAATCACAGATACGCAGTATTTT.

This clonotype came up a few times. This chain joins TRBV12-3 or TRBV12-4 and TRBJ2-3; 15 bases agree with TRBD2. Trimming removed 4 bases from V and 3 bases from J; junction bases left unmatched: 5. CDR3 length: 17 amino acids. The CDR3 DNA sequence: TGTGCCAGCAGTTGGACTAGCGGGAGGGCCGGGACAGATACGCAGTATTTT. Its protein product is CASSWTSGRAGTDTQYF.

Many counts were recorded for this clonotype. This chain joins TRBV27 and TRBJ1-2; D is unresolved. This CDR3 spans 13 amino acids. Trimming left V 0 bases short and J 3 bases short, with 5 bases between. Germline assignment: CDR1 MNHEY and CDR2 SMNVEV (reference sequence). CDR3 coding DNA: TGTGCCAGCAGTTTATCAAGCTACTATGGCTACACCTTC. It is translated as CASSLSSYYGYTF.

The V gene is TRBV5-1, the J gene TRBJ2-1, with a tentative D call TRBD1 (6 bases). The V and J ends lost 0 bases and 0 bases respectively, with 10 bases between them. The CDR3 totals 16 residues. The germline CDR1 and CDR2 sequences are SGHRS and YFSETQ. CDR3 residues: CASSLGTGISYNEQFF. In nucleotides, the CDR3 is TGCGCCAGCAGCTTGGGTACAGGGATCTCCTACAATGAGCAGTTCTTC.

This clonotype was detected a few times. This chain uses TRBV5-4 with TRBJ2-1; 9 bases align to TRBD2. CDR1 is SGHNT, CDR2 YYREEE, per germline (reference sequence). The junction had 11 bases not matched to a gene; V was cut back by 4 bases and J by 6 bases. The CDR3 is 16 residues long. CDR3 coding DNA: TGTGCCAGCAGCCTTGGGGGTAGCGGGAGTTTCAATGAGCAGTTCTTC. Translated, it gives CASSLGGSGSFNEQFF.

This clonotype was counted ten times or more. The chain uses TRBV5-1 and TRBJ1-1; D is uncertain. The CDR3 is made up of 14 amino acids. Germline CDR1 and CDR2: SGHRS and YFSETQ. V lost 0 bases and J 3 bases, leaving 9 bases between the germline ends. As DNA, the CDR3 is TGCGCCAGCAGCTTGGGGAGCTACGACACTGAAGCTTTCTTT. As protein: CASSLGSYDTEAFF.

The V gene is TRBV5-1, the J gene TRBJ2-5; a possible D gene is TRBD2 (5 bases). The V end lost 4 bases, the J end lost 0 bases, and 13 bases lay between the germline ends. This CDR3 region has 15 residues. CDR1 and CDR2 (germline): SGHRS, YFSETQ. In DNA, the CDR3 is TGCGCCAGCAGCGATGGCCACGGGGACCAAGAGACCCAGTACTTC. Translated, it gives CASSDGHGDQETQYF. Drawing the rest from reference TRBV5-1 and TRBJ2-5, the complete variable domain is KAGVTQTPRYLIKTRGQQVTLSCSPISGHRSVSWYQQTPGQGLQFLFEYFSETQRNKGNFPGRFSGRQFSNSRSEMNVSTLELGDSALYLCASSDGHGDQETQYFGPGTRLLVL.

This clonotype was seen a few times. The CDR3 nucleotides are TGTGCCAGCAGTTTTGAGGGGATTGAGGCTTTCTTT. Its translation is CASSFEGIEAFF. The chain recombines TRBV12-3 or TRBV12-4 with TRBJ1-1; D may be TRBD1 (5 bases). Trimming shortened V by 3 bases and J by 11 bases, and 13 bases separated the two germline ends. This CDR3 is 12 amino acids long.

This chain links TRBV5-6 with TRBJ1-1, with D unclear. The CDR3 length is 14 residues. Germline CDR1 and CDR2: SGHDT and YYEEEE. V lost 5 bases to trimming and J lost 3 bases, with 14 bases between them. CDR3 sequence reads: CASSSVRLDTEAFF. The CDR3 bases are TGTGCCAGCAGTTCTGTGAGGTTGGACACTGAAGCTTTCTTT.

V and J are TRBV3-1 and TRBJ2-1; the D is unclear. Trimming took off 6 bases at V and 0 bases at J, with 12 bases between the two ends. The CDR3 is made up of 15 amino acids. In germline, CDR1 is LGHDT, CDR2 YNNKEL (reference sequence). DNA for the CDR3: TGTGCCAGCAGTTTCTGGGATTTCTCCTACAATGAGCAGTTCTTC. Amino acids: CASSFWDFSYNEQFF.

The V and J genes are TRBV10-3 and TRBJ1-2; 9 nucleotides align to TRBD1. V dropped 5 bases and J dropped 4; count of bases not matched to a gene: 8. CDR1 is ENHRY, CDR2 SYGVKD, per germline. The CDR3 totals 15 residues. The CDR3 reads CAISRRDRAIYGYTF. CDR3 coding DNA: TGTGCCATCAGTAGGCGGGACAGGGCTATCTATGGCTACACCTTC.